The clone carrying this T cell receptor beta chain was picked up one time. The data derive from a study of T cell changes during pregnancy in multiple sclerosis. The assay was immunoSEQ multiplex PCR, and TCRdb's table has in-frame clones only and misses some. This sample has about 40,000 clones, with roughly nine tenths found just once. The CDR3 sequence is 15 residues long. Germline CDR1 reads MGHRA; CDR2 reads YSYEKL. Trimming took off 3 bases at V and 2 bases at J, with 10 bases between the two ends. The input for sequencing was CD4+ T cells from peripheral blood mononuclear cells, taken before pregnancy. The TCR sequence derives from a female donor with multiple sclerosis, enrolled in a pregnancy study. The chain couples TRBV4-1 to TRBJ1-4; D gene uncertain. CDR3 nucleotides: TGCGCCAGCAGCCAGTCGAGGGCGACTAATGAAAAACTGTTTTTT. Amino acid sequence: CASSQSRATNEKLFF.